This T cell receptor (beta chain) was sequenced in a study of post-analysis software for immune sequencing data. This clonotype was picked up a small number of times. Its cognate antigen is unknown. TCR beta cDNA libraries had unique molecular identifiers. Via MiXCR, TCRdb re-called the PCR reads, giving one row per CDR3 protein. The sample shows 700,000 to 800,000 distinct CDR3 sequences, 25% to 30% of them seen only once. Germline V CDR1 and CDR2: DFQATT, SNEGSKA (reference sequence). The CDR3 runs 12 residues. General study points: Comparison of patients with controls showed 4 to 6 TRBV segments more frequent in patients, TRBV5-6, TRBV5-1 and TRBV20-1 among them. Controls showed significantly higher normalized Chao1 diversity than did multiple sclerosis patients.

Specimen: blood. The chain uses TRBV20-1 and TRBJ2-7; tentative D call: TRBD1 (6 bases). The sequence came from a girl aged 5 to 17 with multiple sclerosis. DNA of the CDR3: TGCGTAGCCCCGGGGACAAAATACGAGCAGTACTTC. Residues: CVAPGTKYEQYF.